This T cell receptor (beta chain) was documented in a study of regulatory T cells in long-lasting Graves disease. Study information: Graves' patients (newly diagnosed) had been on antithyroid drugs under 3 months.

Study findings and constraints: Graves' patients with persistent disease showed TCR diversity lower than patients newly diagnosed.

To make TCR beta libraries, researchers used iRepertoire HTBI primers and Arm-PCR of CDR3 regions. TCRdb recomputed calls from the multiplex PCR reads with MiXCR, one row per CDR3 protein. The table records 620,000 or so distinct CDR3 sequences, roughly 16% of them present only once. This sample's time point: newly diagnosed GD, antithyroid drugs for less than 3 months. Following extraction of RNA from PBMCs, that RNA was used to make the TCR library. Trimming left V 3 bases short and J 4 bases short, with 6 bases between. CDR3 length: 13 amino acids. CDR1 and CDR2 (germline): SGHTA, FQGNSA. This clonotype was counted a few times. Its antigen remains unknown. These data were likewise used in another study, on T cells in Graves' hyperthyroidism and ophthalmopathy. As reported in that work: TCR CDR3 underwent first-round RT-PCR with the HTBI primer set. It was a median roughly six months before onset that the model predicted ophthalmopathy.

This clonotype was obtained from a woman aged 30 to 39 with Graves disease. This chain joins TRBV7-2 and TRBJ2-2; no definite D call. The sequencing here drew on peripheral blood mononuclear cells (PBMCs), taken at new diagnosis, from a patient treated with antithyroid drugs. This CDR3 reads CASSFVGTGELFF. CDR3 nucleotide sequence: TGTGCCAGCAGCTTCGTGGGCACCGGGGAGCTGTTTTTT.